Only a few counts were recorded for the clone carrying this T cell receptor (beta chain). What it binds is not known. Each cDNA molecule in the library carried unique molecular identifiers. Under the authors' procedure: The median was around 88,000 TCRs per sample, ranging roughly 20,000 to 750,000. TCRdb analysed the 5' RACE reads with MiXCR anew, one entry per CDR3 protein. TCRdb assigned the V and J calls; the authors' analysis was not used. The table has about 81,000 distinct CDR3 sequences, approximately 8% seen once. The data are from a study of human T cells and chemical hapten exposure. Whole-study context: Small volume differences among pooled libraries mainly caused per-sample TCR yield variation. General study points: No shift was seen in TCRs above 1 in 1000 frequency with DPC sensitization.

Unseparated into fractions, whole blood served as the source from which total RNA was extracted. V was clipped by 5 bases and J by 4 bases; unmatched bases: 8. CDR3 size: 15 residues. Germline V lookup: CDR1 SGHTA, CDR2 FQGNSA. This rearrangement joins TRBV7-2 to TRBJ2-7; TRBD1 matches 10 bases. The receptor comes from a male donor in good health. The CDR3: CASSKGQGIQYEQYF. In nucleotides, the CDR3 is TGTGCCAGCAGCAAGGGACAGGGGATTCAATACGAGCAGTACTTC.